Listed below are T cell receptor beta chains from one sample, sequenced in a study of shared clonotypes between healthy human individuals. The method was immunoSEQ multiplex PCR; TCRdb's version includes in-frame clones alone and lacks a portion of them. The table includes around 2,100,000 clones, about 95% detected once. The material sequenced was naive CD8+ T cells sorted from blood. These receptor sequences come from a man between 18 and 29 years old in good health. The CDR3 runs from the conserved cysteine through the conserved F or W. A D gene is named only where the DNA matches it firmly. Some rows have no size entry. The others give once, few or many, or a class for an expanded clone.

TRBV27	TRBJ2-7	TRBD1	NA	TGTGCCAGCAGTTTGTCGCCAGGGGGTACATACGAGCAGTACTTC	CASSLSPGGTYEQYF
TRBV7-9	TRBJ1-4	NA	NA	TGTGCCAGCAGCCCGACGGGTACTAATGAAAAACTGTTTTTT	CASSPTGTNEKLFF
TRBV6-5	TRBJ2-3	NA	NA	TGTGCCAGCACGGTACCCAGGACAGATACGCAGTATTTT	CASTVPRTDTQYF
TRBV5-8	TRBJ1-5	TRBD1	NA	TGTGCCAGCAGCAGAGGACAGGGCAATCAGCCCCAGCATTTT	CASSRGQGNQPQHF
TRBV7-9	TRBJ1-1	NA	NA	TGTGCCAGCAGCTTAGGCGACACCAAGGCTTTCTTT	CASSLGDTKAFF
TRBV6-5	TRBJ2-7	TRBD2	NA	TGTGCCAGCAGTTACTCGAGGGCTAGCGGGTACGAGCAGTACTTC	CASSYSRASGYEQYF
TRBV5-4	TRBJ2-1	NA	NA	TGTGCCAGCAGCCCCCCCACATACAATGAGCAGTTCTTC	CASSPPTYNEQFF
TRBV6-6	TRBJ2-7	TRBD1	NA	TGTGCCAGCAGTTACCTAGGACAGGCCTACGAGCAGTACTTC	CASSYLGQAYEQYF
TRBV4-3	TRBJ2-7	NA	once	TGCGCCAGCAGCCAAGATTGGTACGGGAGCTACGAGCAGTACTTC	CASSQDWYGSYEQYF
TRBV13	TRBJ2-1	TRBD1	NA	TGTGCCAGCAGCTACGGACAGGGGGCTGATGAGCAGTTCTTC	CASSYGQGADEQFF
TRBV27	TRBJ2-7	TRBD1	NA	TGTGCCAGCACCGTACAGGGGGGTTCTCACGAGCAGTACTTC	CASTVQGGSHEQYF
TRBV11-2	TRBJ1-1	NA	NA	TGTGCCAGCAGCTTAAGGTTCGGTGAAGCTTTCTTT	CASSLRFGEAFF
TRBV7-8	TRBJ1-5	NA	NA	TGTGCCAGCATTAAACAGGAGGGCTGGAGCAATCAGCCCCAGCATTTT	CASIKQEGWSNQPQHF
TRBV6-1	TRBJ2-1	NA	once	TGTGCCAGCAGTGTAACATTAGGGTCGGGCTCCTACAATGAGCAGTTCTTC	CASSVTLGSGSYNEQFF
TRBV30	TRBJ1-6	NA	NA	TGTGCCTGGAGTGTAGGGCAGGGAAGTTCACCCCTCCACTTT	CAWSVGQGSSPLHF
TRBV12-5	TRBJ2-2	NA	NA	TGTGCTAGTGGTCCTTCGTGGGGGACCTCGGGGCGCGGGGAGCTGTTTTTT	CASGPSWGTSGRGELFF
TRBV10-2	TRBJ2-5	NA	NA	TGCGCCAGCAGTGAGTCCCCTCCAGGGCAAGAGACCCAGTACTTC	CASSESPPGQETQYF
TRBV5-1	TRBJ1-5	TRBD1	NA	TGCGCCAGCGCCGTGACAGGGGGCGACGAAAATCAGCCCCAGCATTTT	CASAVTGGDENQPQHF
TRBV6-5	TRBJ1-3	NA	NA	TGTGCCAGCAGTTACGGAGCAGGAAACACCATATATTTT	CASSYGAGNTIYF
TRBV2	TRBJ1-4	TRBD1	NA	TGTGCCAGCAGAAGGGACAGGGGGGATGAAAAACTGTTTTTT	CASRRDRGDEKLFF
TRBV28	TRBJ1-2	TRBD1	NA	TGTGCCAGCAGTCCGCTGGGACAGATGCCTAACTATGGCTACACCTTC	CASSPLGQMPNYGYTF
TRBV27	TRBJ1-5	NA	once	TGTGCCAGCAGCGAGGGCGTAGGGGCCTCGGGCAATCAGCCCCAGCATTTT	CASSEGVGASGNQPQHF
TRBV6-1	TRBJ1-1	NA	NA	TGTGCCAGCAAAGAAGGGCAGGGGAACACTGAAGCTTTCTTT	CASKEGQGNTEAFF
TRBV6-1	TRBJ2-7	NA	NA	TGTGCCAGCACAGGGGTAGCAGGGTTCGACGAGCAGTACTTC	CASTGVAGFDEQYF
TRBV4-1	TRBJ2-5	NA	NA	TGCGCCAGCAGCACACAGGGCTTCCAAGAGACCCAGTACTTC	CASSTQGFQETQYF
TRBV7-6	TRBJ2-5	TRBD2	NA	TGTGCCAGCAGCCGGACTAGCGGGAGTGTGGAGACCCAGTACTTC	CASSRTSGSVETQYF
TRBV7-9	TRBJ1-4	NA	NA	TGTGCCAGCAGCTTTACACTACATGACCGGGGGGAAAAACTGTTTTTT	CASSFTLHDRGEKLFF
TRBV10-2	TRBJ1-2	NA	few	TGCGCCAGCAGTGACGGGGAGTGGGGCTATGGCTACACCTTC	CASSDGEWGYGYTF
TRBV4-1	TRBJ1-5	NA	NA	TGCGCCAGCAGCCAAGTGAGCCAAACGGTCAATCAGCCCCAGCATTTT	CASSQVSQTVNQPQHF
TRBV5-6	TRBJ2-1	NA	NA	TGTGCCAGCAGCTTCTCGGACAATGAGCAGTTCTTC	CASSFSDNEQFF
TRBV27	TRBJ1-1	NA	NA	TGTGCCAGCAGTTTAGACGCTGGTACTGAAGCTTTCTTT	CASSLDAGTEAFF
TRBV6-1	TRBJ1-3	NA	NA	TGTGCCAGCAGTGAAGCAACCCCGAGCGGGGGCTCTGGAAACACCATATATTTT	CASSEATPSGGSGNTIYF
TRBV2	TRBJ2-5	NA	NA	TGTGCCAGCAGTCTAACTAGAGGAGAGACCCAGTACTTC	CASSLTRGETQYF
TRBV21-1	TRBJ1-3	NA	NA	TGTGCCAGCAGGGGACAGTTACTCGGAAACACCATATATTTT	CASRGQLLGNTIYF
TRBV6-5	TRBJ1-1	NA	NA	TGTGCCAGCAGCCCCTTTACCGGAATGAACACTGAAGCTTTCTTT	CASSPFTGMNTEAFF
TRBV28	TRBJ1-1	TRBD1	NA	TGTGCCAGCAGTCCGTCTAATCCGGGACAGGGAGTCCCTGAAGCTTTCTTT	CASSPSNPGQGVPEAFF
TRBV5-1	TRBJ2-5	TRBD1	NA	TGCGCCAGCAGCTCGGACAGGGGCGAAGAGACCCAGTACTTC	CASSSDRGEETQYF
TRBV28	TRBJ1-1	NA	NA	TGTGCCAGCAGTCACACCGGAGGGGGGACTGAAGCTTTCTTT	CASSHTGGGTEAFF
TRBV2	TRBJ2-7	NA	once	TGTGCCAGCAGTGAACAACAGAGCTCCTACGAGCAGTACTTC	CASSEQQSSYEQYF
TRBV19	TRBJ1-2	NA	once	TGTGCCAGTAGTCCATATGGGGCAGGCATGTATGGCTACACCTTC	CASSPYGAGMYGYTF
TRBV5-1	TRBJ2-1	TRBD2	NA	TGCGCCAGCAGCTTAGCGGGGGGACTGTACAATGAGCAGTTCTTC	CASSLAGGLYNEQFF
TRBV10-2	TRBJ2-7	TRBD2	NA	TGCGCCAGCAGAGGCGGGGGGATCGCCTACGAGCAGTACTTC	CASRGGGIAYEQYF
TRBV6-4	TRBJ2-7	NA	NA	TGTGCCAGCAGTGACTCCCAGGCCCCTGAAGGCTACGAGCAGTACTTC	CASSDSQAPEGYEQYF
TRBV5-6	TRBJ2-7	NA	NA	TGTGCCAGCAGCATTGACCCTAGCTCCTACGAGCAGTACTTC	CASSIDPSSYEQYF
TRBV30	TRBJ1-1	NA	NA	TGTGCCTGGAGTCCCGGGATCATGAACACTGAAGCTTTCTTT	CAWSPGIMNTEAFF
TRBV2	TRBJ1-1	NA	NA	TGTGCCAGCAGTGACGCGGGGCCCGGTTGGGGGAACACTGAAGCTTTCTTT	CASSDAGPGWGNTEAFF
TRBV23-1	TRBJ1-1	NA	NA	TGCGCCAGCAGTCAATCGTCCCGAGAGAGTTATACTGAAGCTTTCTTT	CASSQSSRESYTEAFF
TRBV2	TRBJ2-3	NA	NA	TGTGCCAGCACGGCATGGGGCACAGATACGCAGTATTTT	CASTAWGTDTQYF
TRBV7-9	TRBJ2-7	NA	NA	TGTGCCAGCAGCCCGGACTGGAGCTCCTACGAGCAGTACTTC	CASSPDWSSYEQYF
TRBV6-5	TRBJ2-1	NA	once	TGTGCCAGCAGGGCCGACCAGTCCTACAATGAGCAGTTCTTC	CASRADQSYNEQFF
TRBV30	TRBJ2-3	TRBD2	NA	TGTGCCTGGGATGGGGCGGGAGACCTGTATTTATCGACAGATACGCAGTATTTT	CAWDGAGDLYLSTDTQYF
TRBV6-1	TRBJ2-7	TRBD1	NA	TGTGCCAGCAGTGGCCGGGACAGCCGTCCCTACGAGCAGTACTTC	CASSGRDSRPYEQYF
TRBV14	TRBJ2-7	NA	NA	TGTGCCAGCAGCCCGCAGGGCGAGGGGCCGACCTACGAGCAGTACTTC	CASSPQGEGPTYEQYF
TRBV5-4	TRBJ2-7	TRBD1	once	TGTGCCAGCAGCCCGGGACAGGGAGATCGCTACGAGCAGTACTTC	CASSPGQGDRYEQYF
TRBV27	TRBJ2-1	NA	NA	TGTGCCAGCAGCTTTATAGGTACCCGCGATGCAAATGAGCAGTTCTTC	CASSFIGTRDANEQFF
TRBV5-6	TRBJ2-7	NA	NA	TGTGCCAGCAGCTTCGCAGGGGCCTACGAGCAGTACTTC	CASSFAGAYEQYF
TRBV7-2	TRBJ2-7	TRBD2	NA	TGTGCCAGCAGCTTTAATAGCGGGAACGAGCAGTACTTC	CASSFNSGNEQYF